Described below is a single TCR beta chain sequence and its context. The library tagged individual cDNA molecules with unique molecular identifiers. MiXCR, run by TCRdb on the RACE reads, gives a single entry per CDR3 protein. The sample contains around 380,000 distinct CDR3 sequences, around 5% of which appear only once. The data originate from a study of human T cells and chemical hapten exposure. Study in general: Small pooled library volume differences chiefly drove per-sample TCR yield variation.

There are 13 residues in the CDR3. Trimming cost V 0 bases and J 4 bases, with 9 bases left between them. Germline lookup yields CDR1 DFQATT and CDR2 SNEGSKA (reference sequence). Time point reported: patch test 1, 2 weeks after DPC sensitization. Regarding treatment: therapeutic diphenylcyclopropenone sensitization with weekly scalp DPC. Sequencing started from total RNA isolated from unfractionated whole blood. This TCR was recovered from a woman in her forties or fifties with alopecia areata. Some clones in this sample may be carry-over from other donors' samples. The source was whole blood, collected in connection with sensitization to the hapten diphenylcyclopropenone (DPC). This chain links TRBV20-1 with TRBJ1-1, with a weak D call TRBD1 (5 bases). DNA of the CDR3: TGCAGTGCTAGAGAAGACAGTCGCACTGAAGCTTTCTTT. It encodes CSAREDSRTEAFF.